This T cell receptor beta chain was sequenced for a study of molecular identifiers for immune sequencing clone quantification (dated by TCRdb to 2017 to 2018). With regard to the full study: In a replicate experiment, RNA from roughly 21,000 or 96,000 naive CD8 T cells was split into five aliquots, four of which were sequenced. This methods study benchmarked molecular-identifier clustering-based TCR repertoire sequencing (MIDCIRS) and TCR RNA copy counting, using CD8 T cells to do so. The research as a whole found: Identical TCR molecules sharing a barcode could cause highly expanded clone sizes to be underestimated. In CMV-specific effector cells, over 98% of molecules were held by clones above 20 RNA copies, whereas under 1% of molecules were held by such clones in naive cells. When barcode sub-clustering was not used, chimeric consensus sequences inflated TCR diversity, with chimeras reaching as high as 47%. Spiked-in Jurkat TCR RNA equal to a single cell's worth was reported to be detectable even within one million naive CD8 T cells. Modeling estimated 2.5 to 3 recovered TCR RNA copies per cell, compared with approximately 10 by digital PCR, which implies about 30% capture efficiency.

Regarding this clonotype: No cognate antigen has been identified for it. This may be a read error: a much more frequent sequence differs by one nucleotide.

The germline V gene (reference sequence) gives CDR1 as MNHEY and CDR2 as SMNVEV. V gives up 8 bases and J gives up 6 bases, and the segment between their germline ends measures 17 bases. The cysteine opens and the phenylalanine closes a CDR3 of 14 amino acids. The retained sequence is limited to the CDR3, 42 bases, with the frame set at the first base. On a BD FACSAria II, naive CD8 T cells were FACS-sorted as CD8+CD4-CCR7+CD45RA+ and collected into RLT Plus buffer. To compare sensitivity, a portion of naive CD8 T cell RNA was divided equally between MIDCIRS and a Smart-seq2-style 5'RACE protocol. Enrichment of CD8 T cells was done with RosetteSep CD8+ T Cell Enrichment Cocktail plus Ficoll-Paque, and ACK red cell lysis came afterward. Library method: PCR. The listed sequencing device is Illumina MiSeq. The Qiagen AllPrep DNA/RNA kit was used to purify total RNA. Before analysis, reads from multiple sequencing runs of one library were combined. As for the original processing: Reads were retained only if their TCR constant sequence matched exactly, and those retained reads were trimmed to 150 nt and grouped according to their 12-nt molecular barcodes. Reads inside each barcode group were sub-clustered using a 15% Levenshtein threshold, and a quality-weighted consensus sequence was constructed for each RNA molecule. Non-functional sequences were removed, as were lower-count sequences one edit away from another. On the basis of fitting two negative binomial distributions, barcode sub-clusters with fewer than 20% of the maximum read count were discarded. TCRdb trimmed public reads at Q25 via fastp, called clones via MiXCR and kept in-frame beta chains. Here each entry gathers all rows of one CDR3 protein and keeps the most common genes and DNA. TCRdb, not the original authors, processed these V and J calls. This sample lists just over 40,000 distinct CDR3 sequences; 15% to 20% were detected once. The top ten clones comprise about 7% of the sample.

Sequences were obtained from naive CD8+ T cells from blood, with Jurkat cell RNA spiked in. In light of the paper, this sample's cell subset or site label describes: FACS-sorted CD8+CD4-CCR7+CD45RA+ naive T cells. The V and J genes are TRBV27 and TRBJ2-1; a tentative D call is TRBD2 (5 bases match). This sequence was found in a human donor in good health. Some libraries in this study had Jurkat cell RNA spiked in. The DNA sequence is given as TGTGCCAGCGGCGCCCGGCGGACTCGCAATGAGCAGTTCTTC. Its coded protein is CASGARRTRNEQFF.